This is a list of T cell receptor beta chains from one sample in a study of blood T cell repertoires in COVID-19. Produced via immunoSEQ multiplex PCR; TCRdb's table is partial and in-frame only. Here the sample spans nearly 15,000 clones, over 70% being singletons. Sequencing was performed on peripheral blood. Receptor source: a man between 60 and 75 years old with acute or convalescent COVID-19. Both conserved end residues are part of each CDR3. The D gene is left open where the match is weak. Size is stated for part of the rows, as once, few or many counts, or as a class when the clone is expanded.

clone size,J gene,D gene,V gene,CDR3 DNA,CDR3 protein
NA,TRBJ1-2,NA,TRBV19,TGTGCCAGTAGTGTTTTCCAGGGGTCCTACACCTTC,CASSVFQGSYTF
NA,TRBJ1-2,TRBD1,TRBV19,TGTGCCAGTAGTGGACAGGCAGGGATAGTTGGCTACACCTTC,CASSGQAGIVGYTF
NA,TRBJ2-5,NA,TRBV5-4,TGTGCCAGCAGCTTGACCGGAGACAGTTGGGAGACCCAGTACTTC,CASSLTGDSWETQYF
NA,TRBJ1-1,NA,TRBV29-1,TGCAGCGTTGATAGAACAGGTTTGAACACTGAAGCTTTCTTT,CSVDRTGLNTEAFF
medium-sized,TRBJ1-2,NA,TRBV6-2/TRBV6-3,TGTGCCAGCAGTCCCGGGGACTCAAACTATGGCTACACCTTC,CASSPGDSNYGYTF
NA,TRBJ2-3,TRBD2,TRBV27,TGTGCCAGCAGTTTTAGCGGGAGGATTGCAGATACGCAGTATTTT,CASSFSGRIADTQYF
NA,TRBJ2-7,TRBD2,TRBV6-2/TRBV6-3,TGTGCCAGCAGTCAGAGGACTAGCGGGAGAACCTACGAGCAGTACTTC,CASSQRTSGRTYEQYF
NA,TRBJ2-2,TRBD1,TRBV9,TGTGCCAGCAGCAGCCGGGACAGGGTGGGGACCGGGGAGCTGTTTTTT,CASSSRDRVGTGELFF
few,TRBJ1-6,NA,TRBV19,TGTGCCAGTAGTATTGGGAGACCCTATAATTCACCCCTCCACTTT,CASSIGRPYNSPLHF
NA,TRBJ2-6,NA,TRBV15,TGTGCCACCAGCAGACAAAACACAGGTCCCAACGTCCTGACTTTC,CATSRQNTGPNVLTF
NA,TRBJ1-2,NA,TRBV30,TGTGCCTTCTCACAGGGAGGGTATGGCTACACCTTC,CAFSQGGYGYTF
NA,TRBJ2-5,NA,TRBV12-3/TRBV12-4,TGTGCCAGCAGTTTAGGGCAGAAAGAGACCCAGTACTTC,CASSLGQKETQYF
NA,TRBJ2-3,NA,TRBV25-1,TGTGCCAGCAGTGTCCGGGACTTAGGCACAGATACGCAGTATTTT,CASSVRDLGTDTQYF
NA,TRBJ2-1,NA,TRBV21-1,TGTGCCAGCAGCAAGGGGGGGAAGCAGTACAATGAGCAGTTCTTC,CASSKGGKQYNEQFF
NA,TRBJ2-2,TRBD2,TRBV6-2/TRBV6-3,TGTGCCAGCAGTTACTCGAGAACTAGCGGGAGGTCCGGGGAGCTGTTTTTT,CASSYSRTSGRSGELFF
NA,TRBJ2-1,TRBD2,TRBV20-1,TGCAGTGCTAGTCGCACTAGCGGGGTCTACAATGAGCAGTTCTTC,CSASRTSGVYNEQFF
NA,TRBJ2-6,NA,TRBV2,TGTGCCAGCAGTGTGTCCAGGTCCTCTGGGGCCAACGTCCTGACTTTC,CASSVSRSSGANVLTF
NA,TRBJ2-7,NA,TRBV11-2,TGTGCCAGCAGCTTAGATGGGACTCGCGGCGAGCAGTACTTC,CASSLDGTRGEQYF
once,TRBJ1-1,NA,TRBV6-5,TGTGCCAGCAGCCTCAGGGGTATGAACACTGAAGCTTTCTTT,CASSLRGMNTEAFF
NA,TRBJ2-1,TRBD2,TRBV9,TGTGCCAGCAGCCCCGGTCCGGGGGGAATTCACAATGAGCAGTTCTTC,CASSPGPGGIHNEQFF
NA,TRBJ2-1,NA,TRBV5-6,TGTGCCAGCAGCTTTGGAGATGGACAGTACAATGAGCAGTTCTTC,CASSFGDGQYNEQFF
NA,TRBJ1-4,NA,TRBV6-5,TGTGCCAGCAGTCGCGGGGGGGCAACTAATGAAAAACTGTTTTTT,CASSRGGATNEKLFF
NA,TRBJ1-6,TRBD1,TRBV7-3,TGTGCCAGCAGCGGAGGACAGGGGAAGAATTCACCCCTCCACTTT,CASSGGQGKNSPLHF
NA,TRBJ2-1,NA,TRBV30,TGTGCCTGGAGTCCGCCCGGAGCCACCCCACACAATGAGCAGTTCTTC,CAWSPPGATPHNEQFF
NA,TRBJ1-6,TRBD1,TRBV5-1,TGCGCCAGCAGCGCGACAGGGTTCAGGAATTCACCCCTCCACTTT,CASSATGFRNSPLHF
NA,TRBJ1-2,TRBD1,TRBV6-2/TRBV6-3,TGTGCCAGCAGTAGTCTGGGACAGGGTGACGGCTACACCTTC,CASSSLGQGDGYTF
NA,TRBJ1-2,NA,TRBV5-1,TGCGCCAGCAGTGCGGGGGTAGACTATGGCTACACCTTC,CASSAGVDYGYTF
NA,TRBJ1-2,TRBD1,TRBV6-1,TGTGCCAGCAGTGAAGTTGTATGGGACAGCAGGGGCTACACCTTC,CASSEVVWDSRGYTF
once,TRBJ2-7,TRBD2,TRBV11-2,TGTGCCAGCAGCTTAGATAGGCTAGCGGTCTCCTACGAGCAGTACTTC,CASSLDRLAVSYEQYF
NA,TRBJ1-4,TRBD1,TRBV6-5,TGTGCCAGCAGTTACTCGAAAGGGGGCGGAAATGAAAAACTGTTTTTT,CASSYSKGGGNEKLFF
NA,TRBJ2-2,NA,TRBV19,TGTGCCAGTAGTATCTCCAGGGGGAACACCGGGGAGCTGTTTTTT,CASSISRGNTGELFF
NA,TRBJ1-2,TRBD1,TRBV6-5,TGTGCCAGCAGTTACTCGGGACAGATCCTCTATGGCTACACCTTC,CASSYSGQILYGYTF
NA,TRBJ2-5,TRBD1,TRBV6-2/TRBV6-3,TGTGCCAGCAGCCCCGGGACAGGGGCCCAAGAGACCCAGTACTTC,CASSPGTGAQETQYF
NA,TRBJ1-6,NA,TRBV2,TGTGCCAGCCGGACAGATTATAATTCACCCCTCCACTTT,CASRTDYNSPLHF
NA,TRBJ2-7,TRBD2,TRBV4-3,TGCGCCAGCAGCCGCGCCGGGACTAGCGGGGGCCAAGGGTACGAGCAGTACTTC,CASSRAGTSGGQGYEQYF
NA,TRBJ2-7,TRBD1,TRBV2,TGTGCCAGCAGACGACAGGGCCCGGGCTCCTACGAGCAGTACTTC,CASRRQGPGSYEQYF
NA,TRBJ1-6,NA,TRBV9,TGTGCCAGCAGCCCTCAGGGTCTGAATTCACCCCTCCACTTT,CASSPQGLNSPLHF
once,TRBJ2-3,NA,TRBV5-6,TGTGCCAGCAGTTTGTCGCAGGGGTCCCGCACAGATACGCAGTATTTT,CASSLSQGSRTDTQYF
medium-sized,TRBJ1-2,TRBD1,TRBV6-5,TGTGCCAGCAGTTACCGTACAGGGGGCATCAATGGCTACACCTTC,CASSYRTGGINGYTF
NA,TRBJ2-3,NA,TRBV7-2,TGTGCCAGCAGCTTCTACACAGATACGCAGTATTTT,CASSFYTDTQYF
NA,TRBJ1-1,NA,TRBV19,TGTGCCAGTATGCGGCCGGCGTCTAGCACTGAAGCTTTCTTT,CASMRPASSTEAFF
NA,TRBJ1-2,TRBD1,TRBV7-6,TGTGCCAGCAGACAGGGACAGGGGGCGAACTATGGCTACACCTTC,CASRQGQGANYGYTF
NA,TRBJ2-7,NA,TRBV12-3/TRBV12-4,TGTGCCAGCAGTTTAGGACAGACTTACGAGCAGTACTTC,CASSLGQTYEQYF
few,TRBJ1-4,NA,TRBV30,TGTGCCTGGAGTGTACGGGGTAATGAAAAACTGTTTTTT,CAWSVRGNEKLFF
NA,TRBJ2-1,NA,TRBV7-9,TGTGCCAGCAGCTTAGCGTCCCAGGGCAATGAGCAGTTCTTC,CASSLASQGNEQFF
NA,TRBJ2-2,TRBD1,TRBV7-8,TGTGCCAGCAGAAGGACAGGGGCGAACACCGGGGAGCTGTTTTTT,CASRRTGANTGELFF
NA,TRBJ1-1,TRBD1,TRBV2,TGTGCCAGCAGTGAAGGTTTATGGGGGACAGATGAAGCTTTCTTT,CASSEGLWGTDEAFF
few,TRBJ1-5,TRBD1,TRBV3-1/TRBV3-2,TGTGCCAGCAGCCAGGGGACAGGGAATCAGCCCCAGCATTTT,CASSQGTGNQPQHF
NA,TRBJ1-5,NA,TRBV9,TGTGCCAGCAGTCACGACAATAGCAATCAGCCCCAGCATTTT,CASSHDNSNQPQHF
NA,TRBJ2-7,NA,TRBV18,TGTGCCAGCTCACCGACAGTCTCCTACGAGCAGTACTTC,CASSPTVSYEQYF
NA,TRBJ1-6,NA,TRBV27,TGTGCCAGCAGTCGGGGGTGGCAGGGTAATTCACCCCTCCACTTT,CASSRGWQGNSPLHF
few,TRBJ2-1,TRBD2,TRBV5-1,TGCGCCAGCAGCTTACTAGCGGGAACCAACAATGAGCAGTTCTTC,CASSLLAGTNNEQFF
few,TRBJ2-7,TRBD1,TRBV5-8,TGTGCCAGCAGCTTGGGGCAGGGGGCATCCTACGAGCAGTACTTC,CASSLGQGASYEQYF
medium-sized,TRBJ2-7,TRBD1,TRBV4-1,TGCGCCAGCAGCCAGGGGGACAGGGTCGGCGAGCAGTACTTC,CASSQGDRVGEQYF
NA,TRBJ1-1,TRBD1,TRBV2,TGTGCCAGCAGTACGGACAGGGCGGGTACTGAAGCTTTCTTT,CASSTDRAGTEAFF
NA,TRBJ2-7,NA,TRBV5-1,TGCGCCAGCAGCTTAAATTCTGCGGCACTCTACGAGCAGTACTTC,CASSLNSAALYEQYF
NA,TRBJ2-3,TRBD2,TRBV2,TGTGCCAGTGAGCTGGCTAGCGGGCTGCCGCGCACAGATACGCAGTATTTT,CASELASGLPRTDTQYF
NA,TRBJ1-3,NA,TRBV30,TGTGCCTGGAATGGGGGGAGTGCTGGAAACACCATATATTTT,CAWNGGSAGNTIYF